This entry lists 3 T cell receptor beta chains sequenced from one sample in a study of blood T cell repertoires in COVID-19. Clones were sequenced by immunoSEQ multiplex PCR, and TCRdb holds only the in-frame ones, with some missing. The sample records roughly 150,000 clones, 84% being singletons. The material sequenced was peripheral blood. The receptors shown here come from a woman aged 80 or over with acute or convalescent COVID-19.

The gene calls are TRBV5-6 and TRBJ2-3; the match to TRBD2 covers 10 bases. Looked up from germline, CDR1 is SGHDT and CDR2 is YYEEEE. The length of the CDR3 is 16 residues. Trimming at V came to 4 bases and at J to 0 bases, leaving 5 bases not matched to a gene. The CDR3 DNA reads as TGTGCCAGCAGCCATGGACTAGCGGCTAGCACAGATACGCAGTATTTT. This encodes CASSHGLAASTDTQYF.

The V and J genes are TRBV5-1 and TRBJ1-1; no clear D. Trimming pared 4 bases from V and 3 bases from J, leaving 13 bases between. Germline CDR1 reads SGHRS; CDR2 reads YFSETQ. The length of the CDR3 is 14 residues. The CDR3 DNA sequence: TGCGCCAGCAGCCATTGGGTGGAGGACACTGAAGCTTTCTTT. Amino acids: CASSHWVEDTEAFF. Using reference TRBV5-1 and TRBJ1-1 for the parts outside the CDR3, the full variable domain is KAGVTQTPRYLIKTRGQQVTLSCSPISGHRSVSWYQQTPGQGLQFLFEYFSETQRNKGNFPGRFSGRQFSNSRSEMNVSTLELGDSALYLCASSHWVEDTEAFFGQGTRLTVV.

The rearrangement links TRBV11-1 to TRBJ2-7; tentatively, D is TRBD1 (6 bases). The CDR3 has 15 amino acids. Germline V lookup: CDR1 SGHAT, CDR2 FQDESV (reference sequence). V was shortened by 4 bases and J by 0 bases, with 13 bases between the two germline ends. The CDR3, as DNA: TGTGCCAGCAGCTCAACCCTCAGGGGCTCCTACGAGCAGTACTTC. It encodes CASSSTLRGSYEQYF.